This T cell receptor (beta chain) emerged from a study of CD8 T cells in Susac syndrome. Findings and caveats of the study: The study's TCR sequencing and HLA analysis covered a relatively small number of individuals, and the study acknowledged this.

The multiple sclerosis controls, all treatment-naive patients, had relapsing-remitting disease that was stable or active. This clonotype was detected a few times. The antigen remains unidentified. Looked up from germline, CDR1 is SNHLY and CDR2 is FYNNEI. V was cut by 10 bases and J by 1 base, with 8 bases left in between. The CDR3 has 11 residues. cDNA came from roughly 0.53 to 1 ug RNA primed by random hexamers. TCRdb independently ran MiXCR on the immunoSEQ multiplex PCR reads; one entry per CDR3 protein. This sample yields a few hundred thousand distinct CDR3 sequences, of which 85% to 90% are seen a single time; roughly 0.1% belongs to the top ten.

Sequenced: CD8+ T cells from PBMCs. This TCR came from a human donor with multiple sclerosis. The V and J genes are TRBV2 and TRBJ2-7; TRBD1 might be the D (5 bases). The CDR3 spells CATGLSYEQYF. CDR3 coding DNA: TGTGCCACAGGGCTGTCCTACGAGCAGTACTTC.